Each of the 27 T cell receptor beta chains below was sequenced from the same sample in a study of early T cells in non-severe SARS-CoV-2 infection. TCRdb re-called the 5' RACE reads with MiXCR, one entry per CDR3 protein. In the table there are about 48,000 distinct CDR3 sequences, over 7.5% of which are singletons. Sequencing was done on a sample of whole blood. The receptors were sampled from an adult who was a healthcare worker with PCR-confirmed SARS-CoV-2 infection or an uninfected control (not recorded which).

This clonotype was found a few times. V gene TRBV10-1 combines with J gene TRBJ2-5; 7 nucleotides match TRBD1. Looked up from germline, CDR1 is WNHNN and CDR2 is SYGVQD (reference sequence). The CDR3 is made up of 15 amino acids. V was clipped by 6 bases and J by 3 bases; unmatched bases: 10. CDR3 sequence reads: CASSEDRSGKETQYF. As DNA, the CDR3 is TGCGCCAGCAGCGAGGACAGGTCGGGGAAAGAGACCCAGTACTTC.

This clonotype was seen many times. This chain connects TRBV9 to TRBJ2-7; TRBD2 aligns across 8 bases. This CDR3 comprises 16 residues. The V gene end was trimmed by 0 bases and the J gene end by 2 bases; junction bases not matched to a gene: 7. CDR1 and CDR2 (germline): SGDLS, YYNGEE. The CDR3 nucleotides read TGTGCCAGCAGCGTAGGAGGAGGTAGCGGGACCTACGAGCAGTACTTC. Translating gives CASSVGGGSGTYEQYF.

This clonotype was counted ten times or more. V is TRBV14 and J is TRBJ2-3; no firm D call. Trimming pared 3 bases from V and 3 bases from J, leaving 1 base between. The germline V gene has CDR1 SGHDN and CDR2 FVKESK. There are 11 residues in the CDR3. The CDR3 here is CASSHTDTQYF. The CDR3 coding sequence is TGTGCCAGCAGCCATACAGATACGCAGTATTTT.

In this sample, this clonotype turned up a few times. Written as DNA, the CDR3 is TGCGCCAGCCTGGACGATGAGGACGAGCAGTACTTC. This sequence encodes CASLDDEDEQYF. V and J are TRBV5-1 and TRBJ2-7; D unclear. The CDR3 loop spans 12 amino acids. Per germline, CDR1 SGHRS and CDR2 YFSETQ. V lost 7 bases, J lost 5 bases, and 13 bases lay in between.

There are many counts of this clonotype. V gene TRBV2 combines with J gene TRBJ2-7; 7 bases align to TRBD2. The CDR3 spans 13 residues. CDR1 and CDR2 (germline): SNHLY, FYNNEI. The trim removed 7 bases at V and 4 bases at J, leaving 7 bases unmatched. Here the CDR3 DNA reads TGTGCCAGCACCAAAGCGGGACCATACGAGCAGTACTTC. Protein product: CASTKAGPYEQYF.

This clonotype was detected only a few times. The gene calls are TRBV20-1 and TRBJ2-1; D not resolved. Trimming left V 3 bases short and J 9 bases short, with 18 bases between. Germline CDR1 DFQATT, CDR2 SNEGSKA (reference sequence). CDR3 length equals 14 residues. CDR3 region: CSASLILRGPEQFF. The CDR3 DNA reads as TGCAGTGCTAGTTTAATCTTAAGAGGCCCTGAGCAGTTCTTC.

J is TRBJ1-1 and V is TRBV3-1; 7 bases are shared with TRBD1. The trim removed 2 bases at V and 8 bases at J, leaving 8 bases unmatched. The length of the CDR3 is 14 residues. The germline V gene encodes CDR1 LGHDT and CDR2 YNNKEL (reference sequence). The CDR3 nucleotides are TGTGCCAGCAGCCAAATGGACAGGCGAACAGAAGCTTTCTTT. It translates to CASSQMDRRTEAFF.

The rearrangement uses TRBV12-3 or TRBV12-4 and TRBJ2-1; D is possibly TRBD1 (6 bases). This CDR3 comprises 11 residues. V gave up 8 bases and J gave up 7 bases, with 9 bases separating them. For the CDR3, the DNA is TGTGCCAGCTTCGGACAGAATGAGCAGTTCTTC. It encodes CASFGQNEQFF.

This clonotype appeared many times. The rearrangement links TRBV9 to TRBJ2-5, with 9 bases matching TRBD1. V trimming: 0 bases; J trimming: 4 bases; junction bases outside the gene matches: 10. CDR3 length: 17 amino acids. Germline V gene lookup returns CDR1 SGDLS and CDR2 YYNGEE. The CDR3, as DNA: TGTGCCAGCAGCGTAGCTACAACGGGACAGGGCCCAGAGACCCAGTACTTC. Protein: CASSVATTGQGPETQYF.

This clonotype was picked up a small number of times. The chain joins TRBV28 to TRBJ2-2, with 7 nucleotides matching TRBD1. V gave up 3 bases and J gave up 0 bases; unmatched junction bases: 4. There are 16 residues in the CDR3. CDR1 and CDR2 (germline): MDHEN, SYDVKM. Written as DNA, the CDR3 is TGTGCCAGCAGTTTGCATCAGGGGGCGAACACCGGGGAGCTGTTTTTT. Translation: CASSLHQGANTGELFF.

This clonotype has ten or more counts. V usage is TRBV7-2 and J usage is TRBJ2-1; TRBD2 agrees at 7 bases. CDR3 length equals 15 residues. The germline gives CDR1 SGHTA, CDR2 FQGNSA. V lost 7 bases and J lost 4; bases outside the gene matches: 10. CDR3 DNA: TGTGCCAGCACCTCACCCCTAGCGGAGTACAATGAGCAGTTCTTC. Amino acid sequence: CASTSPLAEYNEQFF.

This clonotype has a count of ten or more. This rearrangement joins TRBV24-1 to TRBJ1-1, with D tentatively TRBD1 (5 bases). Trimming took 7 bases from V and 5 from J, leaving 10 bases between them. The CDR3 has 12 amino acids. Looked up from germline, CDR1 is KGHDR and CDR2 is SFDVKD. For the CDR3, the DNA is TGTGCCACCAGCCTGGGGGGAACTGAAGCTTTCTTT. This sequence encodes CATSLGGTEAFF.

The table lists this clonotype with many counts. The chain links TRBV27 to TRBJ2-3, with D possibly matching TRBD2 (6 bases). The CDR3 loop spans 21 amino acids. V shed 3 bases and J shed 1 base, with 29 bases lying between them. CDR1 and CDR2 from the germline V gene are MNHEY and SMNVEV (reference sequence). CDR3 DNA: TGTGCCAGCAGTTTTGGGACGGACGTCGGAGGGAGGTCGATGGGCACAGATACGCAGTATTTT. Encoded protein: CASSFGTDVGGRSMGTDTQYF.

Many counts were recorded for this clonotype. The chain combines TRBV5-1 with TRBJ2-3; no clear D gene. CDR3 length: 15 amino acids. Trimming left V 0 bases short and J 3 bases short, with 11 bases between. Germline V lookup: CDR1 SGHRS, CDR2 YFSETQ. In DNA form, the CDR3 reads TGCGCCAGCAGCTTGGCGGAGTCGGTAACAGATACGCAGTATTTT. This codes for CASSLAESVTDTQYF.

This clonotype was observed at least ten times. J is TRBJ2-5 and V is TRBV3-1, with 7 bases lining up with TRBD2. The CDR3 extends over 14 amino acids. V shed 4 bases and J 4 bases; nucleotides not matched to a gene: 6. Germline V gene data show CDR1 as LGHDT and CDR2 as YNNKEL (reference sequence). DNA for the CDR3: TGTGCCAGCAGCCGAGAGACTAGCACAGAGACCCAGTACTTC. Amino acids: CASSRETSTETQYF.

In this sample, this clonotype turned up many times. CDR3 protein: CASSSTSGRRDEQFF. The DNA of the CDR3 is TGCGCCAGCAGCTCGACTAGCGGGAGGAGAGATGAGCAGTTCTTC. This chain connects TRBV10-2 to TRBJ2-1; 13 bases map to TRBD2. Trimming cost V 6 bases and J 8 bases; bases outside gene matches: 7. Germline CDR1 reads WSHSY; CDR2 reads SAAADI. This CDR3 has 15 amino acids.

At least ten counts were recorded for this clonotype. The chain couples TRBV3-1 to TRBJ2-7, with D uncertain. The CDR3 contains 11 residues. Per the germline V gene, CDR1 is LGHDT and CDR2 is YNNKEL (reference sequence). V was clipped by 0 bases and J by 5 bases, with 2 bases between them. The CDR3, as DNA: TGTGCCAGCAGCCAAGATCACGAGCAGTACTTC. Translated, it gives CASSQDHEQYF.

This clonotype was counted only a few times. The CDR3 region has the DNA TGCAGCGTTGACAGTTTGGGACAGGGTTTCAATGAGCAGTTCTTC. Translated: CSVDSLGQGFNEQFF. This rearrangement joins TRBV29-1 to TRBJ2-1, with 9 bases aligning to TRBD1. With 3 bases clipped from V and 6 bases from J, the junction kept 9 bases outside the gene matches. The germline CDR1 and CDR2 sequences are SQVTM and ANQGSEA. This CDR3 is 15 amino acids long.

This clonotype was seen at least ten times. The chain has TRBV7-6 and TRBJ2-1; TRBD2 aligns across 8 bases. Germline assignment: CDR1 SGHVS and CDR2 FNYEAQ. The CDR3 loop spans 17 amino acids. The trim removed 1 base at V and 0 bases at J, leaving 5 bases unmatched. The CDR3 DNA reads TGTGCCAGCAGCTTAGGGGGGAGCGGGAGCTCCTACAATGAGCAGTTCTTC. Translating gives CASSLGGSGSSYNEQFF.

This clonotype was seen a handful of times. V gene TRBV12-3 or TRBV12-4 combines with J gene TRBJ2-1; 10 positions match TRBD2. The CDR3 length is 16 residues. Germline trimming cut 5 bases from V and 5 bases from J; bases unmatched to any gene: 9. CDR3 protein: CASSRQGTSVHNEQFF. The CDR3, as DNA: TGTGCCAGCAGTCGCCAGGGGACTAGCGTACACAATGAGCAGTTCTTC.

This clonotype was detected many times. The chain has TRBV7-6 and TRBJ1-3; no clear D gene. Trimming pared 1 base from V and 0 bases from J, leaving 10 bases between. This CDR3 is built from 16 residues. The germline gives CDR1 SGHVS, CDR2 FNYEAQ. The CDR3 nucleotides read TGTGCCAGCAGCTTAGACGTACAGAGCTCTGGAAACACCATATATTTT. Amino acids: CASSLDVQSSGNTIYF.

This clonotype was recorded at least ten times. The chain has TRBV6-1 and TRBJ1-1; no reliable D call. V was clipped by 6 bases and J by 1 base, with 12 bases between them. The germline gives CDR1 MNHNS, CDR2 SASEGT. The CDR3 is 14 amino acids. DNA for the CDR3: TGTGCCAGCAGCCCCAGACGCCAGAACACTGAAGCTTTCTTT. Amino acid sequence: CASSPRRQNTEAFF.

This clonotype was found a few times. V gene TRBV2 combines with J gene TRBJ2-1, with D possibly being TRBD2 (6 bases). The V end was cut by 7 bases, the J end by 4 bases, with 17 bases between. CDR1 and CDR2 (germline): SNHLY, FYNNEI. The length of the CDR3 is 15 residues. The DNA for the CDR3 is TGTGCCAGCACCCGACTAGTGGACGGATACAATGAGCAGTTCTTC. Translated: CASTRLVDGYNEQFF.

This clonotype was found a few times. The chain combines TRBV7-9 with TRBJ2-3; 7 bases match TRBD1. Germline V gives CDR1 SEHNR, CDR2 FQNEAQ (reference sequence). After removal of 5 bases from V and 4 bases from J, the junction contained 6 bases not matched to a gene. This CDR3 contains 14 residues. The CDR3 DNA sequence: TGTGCCAGCAGCGTGACAGGGATTGCAGATACGCAGTATTTT. This encodes CASSVTGIADTQYF.

The V call is TRBV20-1, the J call TRBJ2-3, with D perhaps matching TRBD2 (6 bases). CDR3 size: 13 residues. Trimming removed 3 bases from V and 2 bases from J, with 9 bases in between. CDR1 and CDR2 from the germline V gene are DFQATT and SNEGSKA (reference sequence). The CDR3 DNA reads TGCAGTGCTAGCGCGGGACCCACAGATACGCAGTATTTT. It yields the protein CSASAGPTDTQYF.

The chain joins TRBV5-4 to TRBJ1-1; 8 nucleotides line up with TRBD1. With V trimmed by 0 bases and J by 4 bases, 2 bases remained unmatched. CDR3 size: 14 residues. The germline CDR1 and CDR2 sequences are SGHNT and YYREEE (reference sequence). Written as DNA, the CDR3 is TGTGCCAGCAGCTTGGGGGGGACAGGCACTGAAGCTTTCTTT. Amino acids: CASSLGGTGTEAFF. Full variable domain (remainder filled in from reference TRBV5-4 and TRBJ1-1): ETGVTQSPTHLIKTRGQQVTLRCSSQSGHNTVSWYQQALGQGPQFIFQYYREEENGRGNFPPRFSGLQFPNYSSELNVNALELDDSALYLCASSLGGTGTEAFFGQGTRLTVV.

This clonotype was picked up many times. V usage is TRBV10-3 and J usage is TRBJ1-5; 11 positions agree with TRBD1. The CDR3 has 15 residues. The V gene end was trimmed by 6 bases and the J gene end by 4 bases; junction bases not matched to a gene: 5. The V gene's germline CDR1 is ENHRY and CDR2 SYGVKD. This chain's CDR3 is CAISGQGAGNQPQHF. CDR3 sequence (DNA): TGTGCCATCAGCGGACAGGGGGCTGGTAATCAGCCCCAGCATTTT.